A single sample gave rise to the 5 T cell receptor beta chains below, sequenced in a study of technical replicates of blood from a handful of donors. Sequenced by immunoSEQ multiplex PCR; TCRdb stores in-frame clones only, minus some. The data show around 97,000 clones, about 95% seen once. Sequencing was carried out using T cells isolated from PBMCs. Source of these receptors: a human donor in good health.

This chain connects TRBV15 to TRBJ1-5; the D is unclear. The V end lost 0 bases, the J end lost 0 bases, and 12 bases lay between the germline ends. Germline lookup yields CDR1 LNHNV and CDR2 YYDKDF (reference sequence). The CDR3 consists of 17 residues. The CDR3 is CATSRDSAGYSNQPQHF. In nucleotides, the CDR3 is TGTGCCACCAGCAGAGATTCGGCGGGGTATAGCAATCAGCCCCAGCATTTT.

This clone was seen once. V is TRBV7-9 and J is TRBJ2-7; 9 bases match TRBD1. The CDR3 has 16 amino acids. The J segment lost 3 bases and the V segment lost 6 bases, leaving 12 bases of the junction unmatched. Per the germline V gene, CDR1 is SEHNR and CDR2 is FQNEAQ (reference sequence). The CDR3 nucleotides read TGTGCCAGCAGGAACCTCGACAGGGGGGAAAACTACGAGCAGTACTTC. Its protein is CASRNLDRGENYEQYF.

The chain recombines TRBV6-5 with TRBJ1-1; possible D gene TRBD1, 6 bases. The CDR3 spans 15 residues. Germline CDR1 MNHEY, CDR2 SVGAGI. Trimming left V 7 bases short and J 3 bases short, with 18 bases between. The CDR3 nucleotides read TGTGCCAGCAAAAAGGAGGGGGGGGTCGACACTGAAGCTTTCTTT. The encoded protein is CASKKEGGVDTEAFF.

The chain combines TRBV6-1 with TRBJ2-7, with a weak D call TRBD2 (6 bases). This CDR3 is 14 amino acids long. Trimming removed 4 bases at V and 4 bases at J, with 14 bases between. CDR1 and CDR2 (germline): MNHNS, SASEGT. In DNA, the CDR3 is TGTGCCAGCAGTGGGACTATCGAGGGATACGAGCAGTACTTC. Translating it yields CASSGTIEGYEQYF.

The chain uses TRBV15 and TRBJ1-2; D is unresolved. Germline V lookup: CDR1 LNHNV, CDR2 YYDKDF (reference sequence). Deletions cut 0 bases from V and 4 bases from J, with 9 bases between. This CDR3 comprises 14 residues. The CDR3 nucleotides read TGTGCCACCAGCAGAGAGGAGACCTTCTATGGCTACACCTTC. Its protein is CATSREETFYGYTF.